This T cell receptor (beta chain) is from a study of control samples from healthy donors and cancer patients. Clones were read by immunoSEQ multiplex PCR, and TCRdb kept only the in-frame ones, dropping some. The sample has 100,000 to 150,000 clones, around 96% seen once. This CDR3 contains 14 residues. Trimming removed 6 bases from V and 4 bases from J, with 15 bases in between. Germline V gene sequence: CDR1 SGHAT, CDR2 FQNNGV. The sample comprised blood. The receptor was isolated from a man aged 25 to 40 in good health. The chain couples TRBV11-2 to TRBJ1-2; D is possibly TRBD1 (6 bases). CDR3 in amino acids: CASRTKQGSYGYTF. CDR3 in DNA: TGTGCCAGCAGGACTAAACAGGGTAGCTATGGCTACACCTTC.